Listed below are T cell receptor beta chains from one sample, sequenced in a study of metastatic and nonmetastatic thyroid tumors. TCRdb ran MiXCR on the PCR reads. This table holds around 9,000 clones, approximately 30% found once. Sequencing was carried out using adjacent normal tissue. Receptors originate from a female donor with papillary thyroid cancer or a benign thyroid nodule (not recorded which). Some clones in this sample may be carry-over from other donors' samples. Both conserved end residues are trimmed from each CDR3. The size of a clone is reported for some rows only, either as once, few or many, or as a class for expanded clones.

>TRBV27|medium-sized
ASSLTGISPLH
>TRBV28|NA
ASSREYVPDTGELF
>TRBV12-3/TRBV12-4|medium-sized
ASSFGGSLNTEAF
>TRBV27|few
ASSPPDRNIHY
>TRBV24-1|medium-sized
ATSVGGSDGYT
>TRBV29-1|few
SVEAGGGYGYT
>TRBV9|NA
ASSGSSGRNYNEQF
>TRBV6-1|few
ASSENSLRATSGNEQF
>TRBV9|many
ASSAGTTYNEQF
>TRBV15|few
ATSRKIGLIYNEQF
>TRBV12-3/TRBV12-4|medium-sized
ASSLRTSGTYEQY
>TRBV5-1|NA
ASSLGLGSPYEQY
>TRBV27|few
ASSPASGTSVSYEHY
>TRBV27|NA
ASSSGSGTSLDEQY
>TRBV2|NA
ASRDGTSVYEQY
>TRBV7-9|many
ASSLGHSTGELF